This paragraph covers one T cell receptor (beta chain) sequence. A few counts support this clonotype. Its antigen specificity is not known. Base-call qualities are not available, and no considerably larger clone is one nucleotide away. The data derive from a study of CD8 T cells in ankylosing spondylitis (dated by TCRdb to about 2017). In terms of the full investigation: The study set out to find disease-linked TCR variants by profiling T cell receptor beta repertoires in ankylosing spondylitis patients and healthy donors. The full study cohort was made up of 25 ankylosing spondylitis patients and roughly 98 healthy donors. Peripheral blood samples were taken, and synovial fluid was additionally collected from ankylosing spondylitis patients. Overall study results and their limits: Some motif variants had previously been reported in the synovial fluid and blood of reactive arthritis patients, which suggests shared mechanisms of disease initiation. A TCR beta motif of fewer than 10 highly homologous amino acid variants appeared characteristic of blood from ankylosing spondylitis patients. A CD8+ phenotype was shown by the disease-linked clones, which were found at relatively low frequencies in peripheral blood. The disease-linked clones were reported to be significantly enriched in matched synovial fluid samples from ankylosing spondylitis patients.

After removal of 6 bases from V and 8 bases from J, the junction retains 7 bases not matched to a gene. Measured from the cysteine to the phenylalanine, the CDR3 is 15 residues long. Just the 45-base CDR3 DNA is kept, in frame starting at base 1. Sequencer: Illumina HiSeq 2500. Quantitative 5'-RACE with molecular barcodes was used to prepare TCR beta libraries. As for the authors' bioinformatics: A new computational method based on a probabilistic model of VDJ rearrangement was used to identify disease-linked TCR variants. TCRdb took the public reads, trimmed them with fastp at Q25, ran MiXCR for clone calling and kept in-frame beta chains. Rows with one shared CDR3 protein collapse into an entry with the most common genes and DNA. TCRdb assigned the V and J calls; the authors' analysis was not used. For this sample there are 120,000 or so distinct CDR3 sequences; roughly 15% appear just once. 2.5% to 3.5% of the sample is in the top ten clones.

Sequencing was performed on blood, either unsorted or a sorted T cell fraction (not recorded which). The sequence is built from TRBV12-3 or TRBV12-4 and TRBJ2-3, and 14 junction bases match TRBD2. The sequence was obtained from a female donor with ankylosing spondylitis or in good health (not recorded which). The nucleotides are TGTGCCAGCAGGTTGACTAGCGGGGGGGCCGTTACGCAGTATTTT. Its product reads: CASRLTSGGAVTQYF.